These 11 T cell receptor beta chains were sequenced from one sample in a study of beta chain features in type 1 diabetes. Overall study findings and caveats: Moderately but significantly shorter TCRB CDR3s were found in Type 1 diabetes patients in all four CD4+ subsets.

As every portion of the isolated RNA was reverse transcribed, the sequencing read expressed TCRB transcripts. Profiled with immunoSEQ multiplex PCR; TCRdb holds only in-frame clones, not every one. The data contain hundreds of thousands of clones, about an eighth of them singletons. Their antigens are not known. The sample consisted of naive CD4+ T cells from blood. The receptors stem from a young man with type 1 diabetes.

This clone was detected a few times. The chain employs TRBV5-1 and TRBJ2-2; D uncertain. This CDR3 has 15 amino acids. Germline assignment: CDR1 SGHRS and CDR2 YFSETQ. Between the trimmed V and J ends, which lost 0 bases and 4 bases, there was a span of 10 bases. The CDR3 region is CASSLAVSGTGELFF. The CDR3 DNA follows: TGCGCCAGCAGCTTGGCGGTATCGGGCACCGGGGAGCTGTTTTTT.

The table lists this clone with a few counts. This sequence joins TRBV28 and TRBJ2-3; 7 nucleotides line up with TRBD2. Germline CDR1 is MDHEN and CDR2 is SYDVKM. The CDR3 spans 16 residues. V gave up 6 bases and J gave up 2 bases; unmatched junction bases: 11. CDR3 amino acids: CASSSSGRAFTDTQYF. DNA for the CDR3: TGTGCCAGCAGCTCCTCAGGGAGGGCCTTCACAGATACGCAGTATTTT.

This clone was observed a few times. J is TRBJ2-1 and V is TRBV25-1; 8 positions match TRBD1. The V segment lost 7 bases and the J segment 1 base; nucleotides outside the gene matches: 9. The germline V gene has CDR1 MGHDK and CDR2 SYGVNS. CDR3 length: 16 amino acids. The CDR3 DNA sequence: TGTGCCAGCATGGGCCATGACAGGGGATCCTACAATGAGCAGTTCTTC. Encoded protein: CASMGHDRGSYNEQFF.

The chain recombines TRBV7-9 with TRBJ1-1; the D gene is possibly TRBD1 (5 bases). This CDR3 has 13 amino acids. Germline CDR1 and CDR2: SEHNR and FQNEAQ (reference sequence). V was pared by 2 bases and J by 5 bases, with 9 bases between. The CDR3, as DNA: TGTGCCAGCAGCTTAAAAGGGGAGACTGAAGCTTTCTTT. Translating gives CASSLKGETEAFF. The full variable domain, with the rest looked up from reference TRBV7-9 and TRBJ1-1, is DTGVSQNPRHKITKRGQNVTFRCDPISEHNRLYWYRQTLGQGPEFLTYFQNEAQLEKSRLLSDRFSAERPKGSFSTLEIQRTEQGDSAMYLCASSLKGETEAFFGQGTRLTVV.

The rearrangement uses TRBV2 and TRBJ2-3; D may be TRBD1 or TRBD2 (5 bases each). The germline V gene encodes CDR1 SNHLY and CDR2 FYNNEI. The V and J ends lost 2 bases and 6 bases respectively, with 12 bases between them. CDR3 size: 14 residues. This CDR3 is CASSESLWGDTQYF. CDR3 DNA sequence: TGTGCCAGCAGTGAATCGTTGTGGGGGGATACGCAGTATTTT.

This chain links TRBV30 with TRBJ1-1, with D possibly matching TRBD1 (5 bases). Trimming left V 0 bases short and J 6 bases short, with 11 bases between. In germline, CDR1 is GTSNPN, CDR2 SVGIG (reference sequence). The CDR3 covers 13 residues. CDR3 amino acids: CAWSVWRDAEAFF. CDR3 nucleotide sequence: TGTGCCTGGAGTGTATGGAGGGACGCTGAAGCTTTCTTT.

This chain joins TRBV29-1 and TRBJ2-1, with D possibly being TRBD1 or TRBD2 (5 bases each). V was pared by 3 bases and J by 7 bases, with 13 bases between. This CDR3 is built from 13 residues. Germline-derived CDR1 and CDR2 are SQVTM and ANQGSEA. The CDR3 coding sequence is TGCAGCGTTGAGAGGCAGTGGGGGAATGAGCAGTTCTTC. Its protein is CSVERQWGNEQFF.

This clone showed up just a few times. This chain's CDR3 is CASTQGAGASYEQYF. For the CDR3, the DNA is TGTGCCAGCACTCAAGGGGCGGGGGCGTCCTACGAGCAGTACTTC. The V call is TRBV7-2, the J call TRBJ2-7; perhaps TRBD2 as D (7 bases). The ends were cut back, 7 bases at V and 1 base at J, with 17 bases in the middle. Germline CDR1 and CDR2: SGHTA and FQGNSA. The CDR3 contains 15 residues.

The chain uses TRBV5-1 and TRBJ2-1, with D perhaps being TRBD1 or TRBD2 (5 bases each). Trimming pared 0 bases from V and 0 bases from J, leaving 13 bases between. There are 17 residues in the CDR3. The germline V gene has CDR1 SGHRS and CDR2 YFSETQ. CDR3 coding DNA: TGCGCCAGCAGCTTGGTAAGGGACGGCAGCTCCTACAATGAGCAGTTCTTC. Translating gives CASSLVRDGSSYNEQFF.

The chain uses TRBV30 and TRBJ2-2, with TRBD1 matching 8 bases. The CDR3 is 15 residues long. The germline V gene encodes CDR1 GTSNPN and CDR2 SVGIG (reference sequence). The V gene end was trimmed by 0 bases and the J gene end by 1 base; junction bases not matched to a gene: 1. The chain's CDR3 is CAWSVQGGNTGELFF. CDR3 nucleotide sequence: TGTGCCTGGAGTGTACAGGGGGGGAACACCGGGGAGCTGTTTTTT.

This clone appeared a few times. V gene TRBV5-1 combines with J gene TRBJ1-2; D is unresolved. The CDR3 is 12 residues long. Germline V gene sequence: CDR1 SGHRS, CDR2 YFSETQ. V lost 2 bases and J 3 bases, leaving 5 bases between the germline ends. CDR3 sequence (DNA): TGCGCCAGCAGCTTAGATCACTATGGCTACACCTTC. It translates to CASSLDHYGYTF.